What follows describes a single T cell receptor beta chain. Its antigen is as yet unknown. This entry belongs to a study of long-term antiretroviral therapy in people with HIV. Study observations and caveats: Control repertoires displayed wider CDR3 length ranges than the HIV repertoires.

There were no participants with HIV treated outside the United States. Before DNA extraction, 1-10 million cryopreserved PBMC were held in the samples. The assay used was immunoSEQ (version v3.0), run at survey level. Libraries were prepared by immunoSEQ multiplex PCR; TCRdb keeps only in-frame clonotypes and omits some of them. The sample records 25,000 to 35,000 clones, around 93% being singletons. After removal of 3 bases from V and 4 bases from J, the junction contained 13 bases not matched to a gene. The CDR3 length is 17 residues. Germline V lookup: CDR1 MDHEN, CDR2 SYDVKM. The V call is TRBV28, the J call TRBJ2-7; TRBD2 aligns across 9 bases. The receptor comes from a man aged 45-65 years with HIV. Material: unsorted PBMCs, obtained about 7.4 years after starting antiretroviral therapy. The CDR3 sequence is CASSFLPSGANRYEQYF. CDR3 bases: TGTGCCAGCAGTTTTCTTCCTAGCGGGGCCAATCGATACGAGCAGTACTTC.